The text below deals with one T cell receptor beta chain. Antigen specificity is unknown. At one boundary the junction diverges from the germline segment, which might be a read error. Primers included in the PCR were 60 Vbeta and 13 Jbeta primers. TCRdb's table, derived via immunoSEQ multiplex PCR, lists solely in-frame clones and lacks some. The sample contains about 110,000 clones, roughly 80% of which appear only once. This specimen comes from a study of cytomegalovirus exposure and HLA in healthy donors. Germline CDR1 is LGHNA and CDR2 is YSLEER. The CDR3 covers 14 residues. Overall study findings and caveats: Accurate prediction of most subjects' HLA-A and HLA-B alleles from TCR beta sequences was reported. A later analysis showed HLA-associated TCR beta chains outstripping equally common others in clonal expansion. In an earlier analysis, most TCR beta V segments were productive about 87% or about 30% of the time. Around 160 TCR beta chains were listed as cytomegalovirus-associated.

This chain joins TRBV4-3 and TRBJ2-4; 7 bases map to TRBD1. The sequencing sample was made of PBMCs. This receptor was taken from a woman aged 50 to 60 in good health and CMV-seropositive. The CDR3 DNA reads as TGCGCCAGCAGCCAAGGACAGGGCCAAAACAGTCAGTACTTC. Translation: CASSQGQGQNSQYF.